These T cell receptor beta chains were read from a single sample in a study. TCRdb reanalysed the 5' RACE reads using MiXCR and keeps one entry per CDR3 protein. Of about 57,000 distinct CDR3 sequences in the sample, more than 25% were seen once. Sequencing used tumor-infiltrating memory CD4+ T cells sorted from the breast tumor. These receptors were taken from a female donor with breast cancer. Each CDR3 is given with its conserved first and last residue. The D gene is left open where the match is weak. Only some rows state a clone size, as once, few, many or a class for expanded clones.

>TRBD1|NA|TRBV11-3|TRBJ1-4
TGTGCCAGCAGCCCACAGGGGGCATCTGAAAAACTGTTTTTT
CASSPQGASEKLFF
>NA|NA|TRBV20-1|TRBJ1-2
TGCAGTGCTAGGGGTCTTAACTATGGCTACACCTTC
CSARGLNYGYTF
>TRBD1|many|TRBV7-6|TRBJ2-2
TGTGCCAGCAGCTCATTTAAAGGGGGTGACAGGGGGGTCACCGGGGAGCTGTTTTTT
CASSSFKGGDRGVTGELFF
>TRBD2|NA|TRBV2|TRBJ2-1
TGTGCCAGCAGTGCGATGCGGGAGTTAGAGCAGTTCTTC
CASSAMRELEQFF
>NA|few|TRBV12-5|TRBJ1-5
TGTGCTAGTGGCAGGGCGGGGGTCGGCAATCAGCCCCAGCATTTT
CASGRAGVGNQPQHF
>TRBD2|few|TRBV5-5|TRBJ2-1
TGTGCCAGCAGCTGGGGGACTAGCGGGGGGAACAATGAGCAGTTCTTC
CASSWGTSGGNNEQFF
>NA|few|TRBV5-1|TRBJ2-1
TGCGCCAGCAGCGAACCCCTAGCTGGTGAGCAGTTCTTC
CASSEPLAGEQFF
>NA|few|TRBV29-1|TRBJ1-1
TGCAGCGGTGGACGCCGGGAGGCAAACACTGAAGCTTTCTTT
CSGGRREANTEAFF
>NA|NA|TRBV7-2|TRBJ2-4
TGTGCCAGCAGCTTAGGGCAGCAAAACATTCAGTACTTC
CASSLGQQNIQYF
>NA|many|TRBV7-2|TRBJ1-5
TGTGCCAGCAGCTCGGGACTCAGAGGGTATCAGCCCCAGCATTTT
CASSSGLRGYQPQHF
>NA|NA|TRBV7-2|TRBJ1-2
TGTGCCAGCATCGCGGGGGACAAGATTAACTATGGCTACACCTTC
CASIAGDKINYGYTF
>TRBD1|many|TRBV4-1|TRBJ1-5
TGCGCCAGCAGCCAAGGAAGAGGGGGCAGAGCCTCGGGGAGCAATCAGCCCCAGCATTTT
CASSQGRGGRASGSNQPQHF
>TRBD1|few|TRBV7-2|TRBJ1-1
TGTGCCAGCAGCTGGAGGACAGGGGGCGGTGGTACTGAAGCTTTCTTT
CASSWRTGGGGTEAFF
>NA|NA|TRBV20-1|TRBJ2-1
TGCAGTGCTAGTGGTTACAATGAGCAGTTCTTC
CSASGYNEQFF
>TRBD2|NA|TRBV7-2|TRBJ2-1
TGTGCCAGCAGCTTATACGGGAGGTACAATGAGCAGTTCTTC
CASSLYGRYNEQFF
>NA|NA|TRBV9|TRBJ1-5
TGTGCCAGCAGCGGGGGTGGAGGTGGGAGCAATCAGCCCCAGCATTTT
CASSGGGGGSNQPQHF
>NA|NA|TRBV29-1|TRBJ2-5
TGCAGCGTTGGGAGAGGGTCCTCCCAAGAGACCCAGTACTTC
CSVGRGSSQETQYF
>NA|few|TRBV9|TRBJ1-3
TGTGCCAGCAGCGTACGGGCCTTCTCTGGAAACACCATATATTTT
CASSVRAFSGNTIYF
>NA|few|TRBV7-9|TRBJ2-7
TGTGCCAGCAGCTTAGGGGACGGACCCTACGAGCAGTACTTC
CASSLGDGPYEQYF
>NA|few|TRBV18|TRBJ2-7
TGTGCCAGCTCACCGATCAGGGATTCCTACGAGCAGTACTTC
CASSPIRDSYEQYF
>NA|few|TRBV7-9|TRBJ1-1
TGTGCCAGCAGGTACACTTATAACACTGAAGCTTTCTTT
CASRYTYNTEAFF
>TRBD1|few|TRBV7-2|TRBJ1-2
TGTGCCAGCAGCTTAGACAGGGGGGAGGTTTACGGCTACACCTTC
CASSLDRGEVYGYTF
>NA|many|TRBV6-5|TRBJ1-5
TGTGCCAGCAGTGGACAGTTTAATCAGCCCCAGCATTTT
CASSGQFNQPQHF
>NA|many|TRBV5-1|TRBJ1-1
TGCGCCAGCAGCACACAAGGGGACACTGAAGCTTTCTTT
CASSTQGDTEAFF
>NA|NA|TRBV5-1|TRBJ1-1
TGCGCCAGCAGCTTGGAGACCATGAACACTGAAGCTTTCTTT
CASSLETMNTEAFF
>TRBD1|NA|TRBV5-1|TRBJ1-1
TGCGCCAGCAGCTTGGGACAGGGCTTGGGTGAAGCTTTCTTT
CASSLGQGLGEAFF
>NA|NA|TRBV5-1|TRBJ1-1
TGCGCCAGCAGCGAGGACACTCTGAACACTGAAGCTTTCTTT
CASSEDTLNTEAFF
>NA|once|TRBV15|TRBJ2-3
TGTGCCACCAGCAGTGTACAGGGTCCAGATACGCAGTATTTT
CATSSVQGPDTQYF
>NA|NA|TRBV9|TRBJ2-2
TGTGCCAGCAGCACCCGACGCACAGGGTCCGGGGGGCTGGTTTTT
CASSTRRTGSGGLVF
>TRBD1|NA|TRBV5-1|TRBJ2-3
TGCGCCAGCAGCTTGGAGGGACAGGTCACAGATACGCAGTATTTT
CASSLEGQVTDTQYF
>NA|few|TRBV4-2|TRBJ1-2
TGTGCCAGCAGCCAAGATGGGTGGCGGAAAAATGGCTACACCTTC
CASSQDGWRKNGYTF
>NA|NA|TRBV5-1|TRBJ1-1
TGCGCCAGCAGCTTGGCCACGGCGAACACTGGAGCTTTCTTT
CASSLATANTGAFF
>TRBD1|NA|TRBV7-9|TRBJ1-1
TGTGCCAGCAGCTTAGGGGGACAGGGGTCGAACAAGACTGAAGCTTTCTTT
CASSLGGQGSNKTEAFF
>TRBD1|NA|TRBV5-6|TRBJ1-1
TGTGCCAGCAGGGCCGGGACAGGGTGGGGAGAAGCTTTCTTT
CASRAGTGWGEAFF
>TRBD2|few|TRBV4-2|TRBJ2-1
TGTGCCAGCAGCCAGGAACTAGCGGGAGGGTTGTCCTACAATGAGCAGTTCTTC
CASSQELAGGLSYNEQFF
>NA|few|TRBV6-2/TRBV6-3|TRBJ2-1
TGTGCCAGCAGGCTCGGGGCGAAACAGTTCTTC
CASRLGAKQFF
>NA|few|TRBV12-3/TRBV12-4|TRBJ1-1
TGTGCCAGCAGACCCCCCGGGATACCAGGGAAAGCTGAAGCTTTCTTT
CASRPPGIPGKAEAFF
>TRBD2|few|TRBV20-1|TRBJ2-1
TGCAGTGCTCGGTTAGCGGGAGGGGTCTACAATGAGCAGTTCTTC
CSARLAGGVYNEQFF
>TRBD2|NA|TRBV4-3|TRBJ2-3
TGCGCCAGCAGCCAAGGGGCTTGGGCTAGCGGGATTGCAGATACGCAGTATTTT
CASSQGAWASGIADTQYF
>TRBD2|few|TRBV7-2|TRBJ2-1
TGTGCCAGCAGCTTAGCGGTATTAGCGGGAGGGAACTACAATGAGCAGTTCTTC
CASSLAVLAGGNYNEQFF
>NA|NA|TRBV6-6|TRBJ2-3
TGTGCCAGCAGTTCCACAGATACGGAGTATTTT
CASSSTDTEYF
>TRBD2|few|TRBV7-2|TRBJ2-5
TGTGCCAGCTCGGGAGGAGGGATTCAAGAGACCCAGTACTTC
CASSGGGIQETQYF
>NA|NA|TRBV6-1|TRBJ1-4
TGTGCCAGCAGTGACCTGATAGGGTTTCGCGAAAAACTGTTTTTT
CASSDLIGFREKLFF
>NA|many|TRBV7-7|TRBJ2-2
TGTGCTAGCAGCCTCTCAGGGACCGGGGAGCTGTTTTTT
CASSLSGTGELFF
>NA|NA|TRBV9|TRBJ2-1
TGTGCCAGCAGCGTGACAATGGGAGCCTACAATGAGCAGTTCTTC
CASSVTMGAYNEQFF
>NA|NA|TRBV20-1|TRBJ1-5
TGCAGTGCCTCCGCCCGGGCTCACGATCAGCCCCAGCATTTT
CSASARAHDQPQHF
>NA|few|TRBV28|TRBJ2-7
TGTGCCAGCAGTCTCGGATCCCTCGGAACCTACGAGCAGTACTTC
CASSLGSLGTYEQYF
>NA|NA|TRBV29-1|TRBJ1-2
TGCAGCGTTGAATCTATGGGATCTAGCTACGACTATGGCTACACCTTC
CSVESMGSSYDYGYTF
>TRBD1|few|TRBV27|TRBJ1-2
TGTGCCAGCAAACTGACAGGGGGCAGTGGCTACACCTTC
CASKLTGGSGYTF
>NA|few|TRBV6-2/TRBV6-3|TRBJ2-1
TGTGCCAGCAATAAGGCCGGGACCCAGCGTCTCCATGAGCAGTTCTTC
CASNKAGTQRLHEQFF
>NA|NA|TRBV12-3/TRBV12-4|TRBJ2-2
TGTGCCAGCAGTTCGGACACCGGGGAGCTGTTTTTT
CASSSDTGELFF
>NA|NA|TRBV20-1|TRBJ1-1
TGCAGTGCCGAGGCGGGGATGAACACTGAAGCTTTCTTT
CSAEAGMNTEAFF
>TRBD1|many|TRBV7-2|TRBJ2-2
TGTGCCAGCAGCCGTGACAGGGTCAACACCGGGGAGCTGTTTTTT
CASSRDRVNTGELFF
>TRBD2|few|TRBV5-1|TRBJ2-7
TGCGCCAGCAGCTTGGGAAGCAGCGGGAGTTTTGTCGAGCAGTACTTC
CASSLGSSGSFVEQYF
>NA|NA|TRBV7-2|TRBJ2-1
TGTGCCAGCAGCTTAGGGCACTCCTTAAATGAGCAGTTCTTC
CASSLGHSLNEQFF
>TRBD2|NA|TRBV7-2|TRBJ2-5
TGTGCCAGCAGTCGGTATAGCGGGGAAGAGACCCAGTACTTC
CASSRYSGEETQYF
>NA|few|TRBV6-5|TRBJ1-1
TGTGCCACCGGGCGGGACACTGAAGCTTTCTTT
CATGRDTEAFF
>TRBD2|NA|TRBV24-1|TRBJ2-3
TGTGCCACCAGCACTAGCGAGATCCCAGATACGCAGTATTTT
CATSTSEIPDTQYF
>TRBD1|NA|TRBV9|TRBJ2-3
TGTGCCAGCAGCGTAGCCCCCGGACAGGGAATAGGGACAGATACGCAGTATTTT
CASSVAPGQGIGTDTQYF